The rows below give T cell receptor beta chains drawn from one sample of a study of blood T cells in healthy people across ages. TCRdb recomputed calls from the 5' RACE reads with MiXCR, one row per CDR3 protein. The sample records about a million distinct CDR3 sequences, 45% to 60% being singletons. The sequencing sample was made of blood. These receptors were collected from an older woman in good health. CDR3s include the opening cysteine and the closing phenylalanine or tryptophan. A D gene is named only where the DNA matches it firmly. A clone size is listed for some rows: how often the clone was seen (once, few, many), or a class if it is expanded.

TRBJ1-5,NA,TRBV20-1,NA,TGCAGTGCTAGACCGACGCCTCAACAGCCCCAGCATTTT,CSARPTPQQPQHF
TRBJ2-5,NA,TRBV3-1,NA,TGTGCCAGCAGCCAAACCACGCCATACAAAGAGACCCAGTACTTC,CASSQTTPYKETQYF
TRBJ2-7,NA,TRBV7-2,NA,TGTGCCAGCAGGCACAGAGGGGGCTCCTACGAGCAGTACTTC,CASRHRGGSYEQYF
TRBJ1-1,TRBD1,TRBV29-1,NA,TGCAGCGTTGGGCTGACAGGGGGCATCATGATCACTGAAGCTTTCTTT,CSVGLTGGIMITEAFF
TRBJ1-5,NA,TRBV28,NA,TGTGCCAGCAAAGCGAATGGGGGCAATCAGCCCCAGCATTTT,CASKANGGNQPQHF
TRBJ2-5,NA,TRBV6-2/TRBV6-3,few,TGTGCCAGCAGCCCAAGAAGGGAGGCCCAGTACTTC,CASSPRREAQYF
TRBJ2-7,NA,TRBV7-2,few,TGTGCCAGCAGCTTATCCCAGGGGATTGGGACCTACGAGCAGTACTTC,CASSLSQGIGTYEQYF
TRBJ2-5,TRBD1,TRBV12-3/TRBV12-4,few,TGTGCCAGCAGTGTTGGGACAGGGGGCCGTGGAGAGACCCAGTACTTC,CASSVGTGGRGETQYF
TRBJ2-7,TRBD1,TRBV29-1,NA,TGCAGCGCACAGGGGGCGGTCGGTTCCTACAATGAGCAGTACTTC,CSAQGAVGSYNEQYF
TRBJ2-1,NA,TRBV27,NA,TGTGCCAGCACCCCCGGGGGCACCTACGGCAATGAGCAGTTCTTC,CASTPGGTYGNEQFF
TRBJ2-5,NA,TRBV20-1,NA,TGCAGTGCCCAAGATCTCGCAGGCCCACAAGAGACCCAGTACTTC,CSAQDLAGPQETQYF
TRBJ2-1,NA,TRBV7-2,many,TGTGCCAGCAGCTTAGGTACTGGCGTTCGAAATGAGCAGTTCTTC,CASSLGTGVRNEQFF
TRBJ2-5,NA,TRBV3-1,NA,TGTGCCAGCAGCCAAGGGACCGGGAGACGAGAGACCCAGTACTTC,CASSQGTGRRETQYF
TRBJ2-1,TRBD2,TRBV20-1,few,TGCAGTGCTAGAGATTACCCTAGCGGGAGGGCAAGTGAGCAGTTCTTC,CSARDYPSGRASEQFF
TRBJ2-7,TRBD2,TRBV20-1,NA,TGCAGTGCCAAAGAGGGTAGCGGGAGCTACGAGCAGTACTTC,CSAKEGSGSYEQYF
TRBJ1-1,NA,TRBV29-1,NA,TGCAGCGTTGAAGGCTTGGGGGGGCGCAGGACTGAAGCTTTCTTT,CSVEGLGGRRTEAFF
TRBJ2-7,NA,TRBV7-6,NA,TGTGCCAGCAGCGAGGAGACAGTATACGAGCAGTACTTC,CASSEETVYEQYF
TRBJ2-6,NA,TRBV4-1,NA,TGCGCCAGCAGCCACATAGGACCAGCGGATATCTCTGGGGCCAACGTCCTGACTTTC,CASSHIGPADISGANVLTF
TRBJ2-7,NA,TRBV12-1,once,TGTGCCAGCAGCTTAACGACTAGCGGCCGAACCGTATCCTACGAGCAGTACTTC,CASSLTTSGRTVSYEQYF
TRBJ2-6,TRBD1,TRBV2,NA,TGTGCCAGCAGTATCGACAGGGCGGCTGGGGCCAACGTCCTGACTTTC,CASSIDRAAGANVLTF
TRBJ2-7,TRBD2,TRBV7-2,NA,TGTGCCAGCAGCTTACGGGTACTTCCTAGCGGGAGGCATTACAATGAGCAGTACTTC,CASSLRVLPSGRHYNEQYF
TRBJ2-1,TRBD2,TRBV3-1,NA,TGTGCCAGCAGCCAAGATATGAGCGGGAGGGGCAATGAGCAGTTCTTC,CASSQDMSGRGNEQFF
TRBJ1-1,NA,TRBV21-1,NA,TGTGCCAGCAGCGCCCGATCGGGACGGGGGGACACTGAAGCTTTCTTT,CASSARSGRGDTEAFF
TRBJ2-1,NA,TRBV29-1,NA,TGCGCGGGGACCTACAATGAGCAGTTCTTC,CAGTYNEQFF
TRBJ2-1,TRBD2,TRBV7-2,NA,TGTGCCAGCAGCTCTAGCGGGAGGGTTGAGCAGTTCTTC,CASSSSGRVEQFF
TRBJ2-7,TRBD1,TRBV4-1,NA,TGCGCCAGCAGCCTCCCGGGGACAGTCGGGTACGAGCAGTACTTC,CASSLPGTVGYEQYF
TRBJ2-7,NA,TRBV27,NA,TGTGCCAGCAGTCCTCAAGGTGTTCAGGGCGGCCACGAGCAGTACTTC,CASSPQGVQGGHEQYF
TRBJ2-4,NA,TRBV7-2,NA,TGTGCCAGCATTCCCCTGCCTTTTGGGGCCGGGGGTATAAACATTCAGTACTTC,CASIPLPFGAGGINIQYF
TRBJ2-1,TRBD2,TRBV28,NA,TGTGCCATCTCCCCGCCTGGGCGGGAGAGGTACAATGAGCAGTTCTTC,CAISPPGRERYNEQFF
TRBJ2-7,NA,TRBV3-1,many,TGTGCCAGCAGAAGAGGAGGCTACGAGCAGTACTTC,CASRRGGYEQYF
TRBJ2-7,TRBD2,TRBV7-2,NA,TGTGCCAGCAGAGGGGGGGGGTCGACTAGCGGGAGTTTGTACAATGAGCAGTACTTC,CASRGGGSTSGSLYNEQYF
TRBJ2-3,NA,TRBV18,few,TGTGCCAGCTCTCCCGTCGGGGGTAGCACAGATACGCAGTATTTT,CASSPVGGSTDTQYF
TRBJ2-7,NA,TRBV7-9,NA,TGTGCCAGCAGCTTAGCTTACCGGGACAAGTCCTACGGGCAGTACTTC,CASSLAYRDKSYGQYF
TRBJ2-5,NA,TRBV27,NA,TGTGCCAGCAGTCCAGCGATCACACAAGAGACCCAGTACTTC,CASSPAITQETQYF
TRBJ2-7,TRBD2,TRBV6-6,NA,TGTGCCAGCAGACCGAGCGGGAGGTCCCCCAATGAGCAGTACTTC,CASRPSGRSPNEQYF
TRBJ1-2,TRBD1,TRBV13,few,TGTGCCAGCAGCCTAACAGGGGTGGGAAATGGCTACACCTTC,CASSLTGVGNGYTF
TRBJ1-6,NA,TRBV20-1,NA,TGCAGTGCTAGTCGGGGGGATGGATCACCCCTCCACTTT,CSASRGDGSPLHF
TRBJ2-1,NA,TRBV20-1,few,TGCAGTGCGGTCCGGTTACTCGATGAGCAGTTCTTC,CSAVRLLDEQFF
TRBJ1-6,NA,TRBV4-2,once,TGTGCCAGCAGCCAAGACAGGTCACGATCACCCCTCCACTTT,CASSQDRSRSPLHF
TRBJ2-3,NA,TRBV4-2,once,TGTGCCAGCAGCCAAGATGGAGGGGGGCTAGCAGATACGCAGTATTTT,CASSQDGGGLADTQYF
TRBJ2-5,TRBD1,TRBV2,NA,TGTGCCAGCACACAGGGGACCCGCCAAGAGACCCAGTACTTC,CASTQGTRQETQYF
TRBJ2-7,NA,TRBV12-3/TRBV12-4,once,TGTGCCAGCAGTTCCGGGGAACTCTACGAGCAGTACTTC,CASSSGELYEQYF
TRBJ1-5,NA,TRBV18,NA,TGTGCCAGCTCGGACACGAATCAGCCCCAGCATTTT,CASSDTNQPQHF
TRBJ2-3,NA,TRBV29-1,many,TGCAGCGTTGAAGAACTATCGGGTACGCAGTATTTT,CSVEELSGTQYF
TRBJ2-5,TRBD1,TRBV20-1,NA,TGCAGTGCTTCCAGGGGGCCGGCGGGGACCCAGTACTTC,CSASRGPAGTQYF
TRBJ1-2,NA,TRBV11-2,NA,TGTGCCAGCAGCTTAGAGTGGGACGGGTCCTATGGCTACACCTTC,CASSLEWDGSYGYTF
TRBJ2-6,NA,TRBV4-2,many,TGTGCCAGCAGCCAAGATGGGTTCGCTGGGGCCAACGTCCTGACTTTC,CASSQDGFAGANVLTF
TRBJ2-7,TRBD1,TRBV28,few,TGTGCCAGCAGCTCAGGGGACAGGGCGTCGTACGAGCAGTACTTC,CASSSGDRASYEQYF
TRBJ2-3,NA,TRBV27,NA,TGTGCCAGCAGTTTCAGTCGCGGGTCGAGCGATACGCAGTATTTT,CASSFSRGSSDTQYF